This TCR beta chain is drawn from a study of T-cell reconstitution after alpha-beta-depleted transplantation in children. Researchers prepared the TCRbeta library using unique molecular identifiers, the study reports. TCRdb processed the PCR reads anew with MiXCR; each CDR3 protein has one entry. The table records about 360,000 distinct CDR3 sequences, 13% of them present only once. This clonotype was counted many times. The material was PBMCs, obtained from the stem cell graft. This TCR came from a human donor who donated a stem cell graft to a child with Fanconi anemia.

CDR3 DNA: TGCGCCAGCAGCCCTACGACTAGCGCAGATACGCAGTATTTT. This encodes CASSPTTSADTQYF. J is TRBJ2-3 and V is TRBV5-1; 8 bases line up with TRBD2. J gave up 4 bases and V 4 bases, and 5 bases lay outside the gene matches. Germline V gene data show CDR1 as SGHRS and CDR2 as YFSETQ. The CDR3 extends over 14 amino acids.